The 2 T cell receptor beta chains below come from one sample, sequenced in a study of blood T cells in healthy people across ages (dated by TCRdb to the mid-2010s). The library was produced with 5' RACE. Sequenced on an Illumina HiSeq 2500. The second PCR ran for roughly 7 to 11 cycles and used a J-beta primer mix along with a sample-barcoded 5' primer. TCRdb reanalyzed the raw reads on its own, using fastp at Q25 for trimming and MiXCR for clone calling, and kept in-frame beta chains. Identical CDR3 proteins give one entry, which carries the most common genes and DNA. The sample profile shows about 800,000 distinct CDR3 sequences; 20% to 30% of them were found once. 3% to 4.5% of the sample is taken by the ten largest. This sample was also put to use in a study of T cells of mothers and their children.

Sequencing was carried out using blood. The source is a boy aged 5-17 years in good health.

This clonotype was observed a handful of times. The CDR3 bases are TGTGCCAGCAGTTTACGACAGATCTCAGGGGAGCAGTACTTC. This sequence encodes CASSLRQISGEQYF. The J gene is TRBJ2-7, the V gene TRBV12-3 or TRBV12-4, with a tentative D call TRBD1 (5 bases). The CDR3 totals 14 residues. V was cut by 2 bases and J by 7 bases, with 15 bases left in between.

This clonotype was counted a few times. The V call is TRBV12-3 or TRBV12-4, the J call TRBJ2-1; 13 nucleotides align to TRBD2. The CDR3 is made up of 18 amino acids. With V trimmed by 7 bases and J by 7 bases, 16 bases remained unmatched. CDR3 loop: CASTPRSGPGLAGNEQFF. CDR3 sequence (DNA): TGTGCCAGCACCCCTAGGTCGGGCCCGGGACTAGCGGGGAATGAGCAGTTCTTC.